This TCR beta chain was captured in a study of blood T cells in healthy people across ages. Primers used in a second PCR of about 7 to 12 cycles were a sample-barcoded 5' primer and a J-beta primer mix. One entry per CDR3 protein, called by TCRdb with MiXCR from the 5' RACE reads. Of about 1.4 million distinct CDR3 sequences in the sample, around 55% are singletons; the top ten hold over 5.5%. This clonotype has a handful of counts. The CDR3 has 16 residues. Trimming stripped 3 bases from V and 4 bases from J, with 19 bases between. Germline V gives CDR1 SGDLS, CDR2 YYNGEE. The chain recombines TRBV9 with TRBJ1-2; D gene uncertain. The specimen was blood. This receptor was taken from a man between 18 and 35 years old in good health. This CDR3 reads CASSALRIDGRYGYTF. DNA for the CDR3: TGTGCCAGCAGCGCCCTTCGCATCGACGGACGCTATGGCTACACCTTC.